A single T cell receptor (beta chain) is shown here with its context. Antigen unknown. The source of the sample is a study of memory CD4+ T cells and cytomegalovirus serostatus. General observations from the study: The CMV-associated TCR signature appears largely within the CD4+ memory repertoire. Repertoires predicted CMV serostatus with median bootstrapped AUC of approximately 0.94. About 40% of the roughly 160 known CMV-associated TCRbeta sequences appeared in CD4+ memory.

Single viable CD3+CD4+CD8-CD45RO+ cells were sorted as the memory CD4+ T cells. Serostatus was set by detecting CMV pp150, pp28, p38, p52 IgG. Generated by immunoSEQ multiplex PCR, the TCRdb table keeps only in-frame clones and is missing some. The sample lists 56,000 or so clones, 82% occurring once. The TCR was taken from an adult in good health and CMV-seronegative. Sequenced: memory CD4+ T cells from blood.

The chain's CDR3 is CAWRTSGVYEQYF. CDR3 sequence (DNA): TGTGCCTGGCGGACTAGCGGGGTTTACGAGCAGTACTTC. The chain is built from TRBV30 and TRBJ2-7; 12 bases fit TRBD2. V shed 5 bases, J shed 4 bases, and the junction held 3 bases outside the gene matches. Looked up from germline, CDR1 is GTSNPN and CDR2 is SVGIG (reference sequence). This CDR3 comprises 13 residues.